What follows describes a single TCR beta chain. Its antigen is unidentified. This sample is part of a study of T cell repertoires in cytomegalovirus infection. Study-level background: CMV infection and matching HLA type were both indicated by public TCR beta signatures. Study findings and constraints: Totalled public TCR beta family frequency picked out people who carried CMV plus the relevant HLA.

V was trimmed by 3 bases and J by 5 bases, leaving 20 bases between them. The germline V gene encodes CDR1 MNHEY and CDR2 SVGEGT. The CDR3 is made up of 17 amino acids. From the reads, TCRdb called clonotypes with MiXCR, one entry per CDR3 protein. The sample holds more than 110,000 distinct CDR3 sequences, 25% to 35% seen once. The TCR comes from a human donor in good health (CMV status not recorded). Some clones in this sample may be carry-over from other donors' samples. The V and J genes are TRBV6-2 or TRBV6-3 and TRBJ2-1, with D tentatively TRBD1 (6 bases). Specimen: CD8+ T cells from cultured PBMCs, collected from culture after CMV antigen stimulation. In DNA form, the CDR3 reads TGTGCCAGCAGTTATCCTAGCCAGGGGACACCGGACAATGAGCAGTTCTTC. Translating gives CASSYPSQGTPDNEQFF.